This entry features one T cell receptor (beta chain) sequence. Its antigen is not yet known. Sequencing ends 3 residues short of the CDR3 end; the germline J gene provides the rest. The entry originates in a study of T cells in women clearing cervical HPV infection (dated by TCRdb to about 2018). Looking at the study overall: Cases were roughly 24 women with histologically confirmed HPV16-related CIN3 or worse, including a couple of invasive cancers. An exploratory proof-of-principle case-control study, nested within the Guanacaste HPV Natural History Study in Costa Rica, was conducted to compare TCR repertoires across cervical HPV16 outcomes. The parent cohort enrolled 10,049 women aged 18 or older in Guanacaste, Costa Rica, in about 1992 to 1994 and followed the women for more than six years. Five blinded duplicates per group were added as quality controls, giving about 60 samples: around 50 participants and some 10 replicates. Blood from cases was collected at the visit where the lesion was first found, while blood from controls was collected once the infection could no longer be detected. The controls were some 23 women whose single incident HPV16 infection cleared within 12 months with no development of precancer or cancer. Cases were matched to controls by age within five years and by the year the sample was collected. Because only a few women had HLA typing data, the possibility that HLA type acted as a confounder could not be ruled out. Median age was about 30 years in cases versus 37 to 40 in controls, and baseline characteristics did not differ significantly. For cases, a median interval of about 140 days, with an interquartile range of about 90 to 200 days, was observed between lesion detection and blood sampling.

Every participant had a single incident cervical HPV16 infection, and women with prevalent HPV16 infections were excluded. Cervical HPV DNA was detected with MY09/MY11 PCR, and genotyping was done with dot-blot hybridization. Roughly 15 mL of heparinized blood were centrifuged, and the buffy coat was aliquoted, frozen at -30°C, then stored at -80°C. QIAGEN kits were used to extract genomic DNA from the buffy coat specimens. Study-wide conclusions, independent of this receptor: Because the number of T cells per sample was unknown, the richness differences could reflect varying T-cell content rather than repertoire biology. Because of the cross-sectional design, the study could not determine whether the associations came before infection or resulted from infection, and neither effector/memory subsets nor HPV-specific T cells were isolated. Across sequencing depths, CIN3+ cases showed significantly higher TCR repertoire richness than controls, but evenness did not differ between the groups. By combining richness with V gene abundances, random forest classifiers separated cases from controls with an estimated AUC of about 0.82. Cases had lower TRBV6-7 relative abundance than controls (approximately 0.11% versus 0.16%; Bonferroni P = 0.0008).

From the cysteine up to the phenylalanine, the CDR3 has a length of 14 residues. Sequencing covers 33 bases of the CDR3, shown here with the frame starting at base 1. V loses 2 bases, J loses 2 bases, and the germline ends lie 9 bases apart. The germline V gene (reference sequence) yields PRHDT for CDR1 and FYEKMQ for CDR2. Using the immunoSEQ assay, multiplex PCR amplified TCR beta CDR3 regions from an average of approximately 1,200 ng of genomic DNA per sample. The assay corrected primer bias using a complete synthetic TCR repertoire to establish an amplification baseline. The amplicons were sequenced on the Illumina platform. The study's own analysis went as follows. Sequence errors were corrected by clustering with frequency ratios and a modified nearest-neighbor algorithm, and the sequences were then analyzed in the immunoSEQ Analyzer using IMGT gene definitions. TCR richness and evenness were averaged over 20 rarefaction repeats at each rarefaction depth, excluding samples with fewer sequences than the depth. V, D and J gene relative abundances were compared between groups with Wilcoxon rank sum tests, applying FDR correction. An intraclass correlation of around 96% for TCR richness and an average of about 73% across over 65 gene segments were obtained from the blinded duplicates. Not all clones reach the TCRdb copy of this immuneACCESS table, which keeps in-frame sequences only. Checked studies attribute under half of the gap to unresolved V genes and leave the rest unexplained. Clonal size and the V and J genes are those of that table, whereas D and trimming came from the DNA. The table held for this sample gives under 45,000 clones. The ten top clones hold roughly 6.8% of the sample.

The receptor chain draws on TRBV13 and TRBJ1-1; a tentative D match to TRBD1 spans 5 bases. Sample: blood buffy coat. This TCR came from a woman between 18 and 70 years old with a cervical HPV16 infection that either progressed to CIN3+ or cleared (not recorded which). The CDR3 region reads CASSLRTLNTEAFF. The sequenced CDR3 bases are TGTGCCAGCAGCTTAAGGACACTTAACACTGAA.